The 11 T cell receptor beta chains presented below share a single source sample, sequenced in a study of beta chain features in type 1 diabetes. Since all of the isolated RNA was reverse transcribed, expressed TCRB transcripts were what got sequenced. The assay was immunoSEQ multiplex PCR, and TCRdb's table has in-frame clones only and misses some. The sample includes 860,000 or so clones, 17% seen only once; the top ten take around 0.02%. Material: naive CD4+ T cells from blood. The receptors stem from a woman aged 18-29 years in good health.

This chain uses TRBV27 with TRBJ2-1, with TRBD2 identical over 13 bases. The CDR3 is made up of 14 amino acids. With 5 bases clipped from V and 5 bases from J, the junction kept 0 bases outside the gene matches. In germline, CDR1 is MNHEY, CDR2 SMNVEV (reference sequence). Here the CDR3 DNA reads TGTGCCAGCAGTGGGACTAGCGGGAACAATGAGCAGTTCTTC. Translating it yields CASSGTSGNNEQFF.

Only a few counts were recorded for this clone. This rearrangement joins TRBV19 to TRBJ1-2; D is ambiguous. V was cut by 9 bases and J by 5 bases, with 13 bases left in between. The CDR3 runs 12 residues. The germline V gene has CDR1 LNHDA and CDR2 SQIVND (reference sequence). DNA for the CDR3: TGTGCCAGCCAGGACGGACGATATGGCTACACCTTC. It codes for CASQDGRYGYTF.

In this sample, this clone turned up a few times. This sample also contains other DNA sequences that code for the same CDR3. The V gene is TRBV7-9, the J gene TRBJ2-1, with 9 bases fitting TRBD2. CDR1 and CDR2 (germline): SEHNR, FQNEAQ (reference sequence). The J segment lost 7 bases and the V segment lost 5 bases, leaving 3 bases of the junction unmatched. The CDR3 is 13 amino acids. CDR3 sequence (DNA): TGTGCCAGCAGCCTTGGACTAGCGAATGAGCAGTTCTTC. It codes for CASSLGLANEQFF.

The CDR3 DNA reads TGTGCCAGCACCGCGACCGGGACAGGGAATGAAAAACTGTTTTTT. Amino acids: CASTATGTGNEKLFF. V gene TRBV2 combines with J gene TRBJ1-4, with TRBD1 matching 9 bases. V lost 7 bases to trimming and J lost 5 bases; unmatched junction nucleotides: 8. The CDR3 consists of 15 residues. CDR1 SNHLY and CDR2 FYNNEI come from the germline V gene.

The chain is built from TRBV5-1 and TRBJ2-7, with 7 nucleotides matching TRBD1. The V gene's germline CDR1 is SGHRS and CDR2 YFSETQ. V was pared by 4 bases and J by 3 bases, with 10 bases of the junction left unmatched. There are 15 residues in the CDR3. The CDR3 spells CASSLGQERIYEQYF. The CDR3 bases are TGCGCCAGCAGCCTTGGACAGGAGCGAATCTACGAGCAGTACTTC.

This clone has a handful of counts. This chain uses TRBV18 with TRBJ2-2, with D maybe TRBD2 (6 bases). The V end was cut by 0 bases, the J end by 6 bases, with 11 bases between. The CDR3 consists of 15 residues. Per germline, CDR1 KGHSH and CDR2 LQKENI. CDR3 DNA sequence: TGTGCCAGCTCACCACCGGAGGGACGGGCCGGGGAGCTGTTTTTT. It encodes CASSPPEGRAGELFF.

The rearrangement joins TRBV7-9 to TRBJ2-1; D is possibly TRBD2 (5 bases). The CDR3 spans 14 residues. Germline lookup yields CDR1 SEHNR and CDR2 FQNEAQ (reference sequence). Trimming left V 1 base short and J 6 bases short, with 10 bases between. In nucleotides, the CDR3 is TGTGCCAGCAGCTTAGAAGCGGCTCTCAATGAGCAGTTCTTC. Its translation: CASSLEAALNEQFF.

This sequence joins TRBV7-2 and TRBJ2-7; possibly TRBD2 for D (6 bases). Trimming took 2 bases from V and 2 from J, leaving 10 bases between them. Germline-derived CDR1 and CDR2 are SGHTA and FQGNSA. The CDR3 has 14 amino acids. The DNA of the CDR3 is TGTGCCAGCAGCTTACACGGGACTCCCTACGAGCAGTACTTC. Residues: CASSLHGTPYEQYF. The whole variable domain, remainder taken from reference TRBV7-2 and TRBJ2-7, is GAGVSQSPSNKVTEKGKDVELRCDPISGHTALYWYRQSLGQGLEFLIYFQGNSAPDKSGLPSDRFSAERTGGSVSTLTIQRTQQEDSAVYLCASSLHGTPYEQYFGPGTRLTVT.

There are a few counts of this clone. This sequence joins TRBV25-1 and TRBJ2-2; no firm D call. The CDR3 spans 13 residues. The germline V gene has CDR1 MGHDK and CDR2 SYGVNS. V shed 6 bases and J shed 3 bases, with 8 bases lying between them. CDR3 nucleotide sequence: TGTGCCAGCAGCCGGGCGTACACCGGGGAGCTGTTTTTT. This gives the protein CASSRAYTGELFF.

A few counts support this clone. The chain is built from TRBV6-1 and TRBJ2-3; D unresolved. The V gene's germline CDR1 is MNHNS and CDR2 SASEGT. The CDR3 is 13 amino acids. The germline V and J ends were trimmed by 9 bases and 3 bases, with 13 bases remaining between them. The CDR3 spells CASFHTSTDTQYF. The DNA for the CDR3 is TGTGCCAGTTTTCACACGTCAACAGATACGCAGTATTTT.

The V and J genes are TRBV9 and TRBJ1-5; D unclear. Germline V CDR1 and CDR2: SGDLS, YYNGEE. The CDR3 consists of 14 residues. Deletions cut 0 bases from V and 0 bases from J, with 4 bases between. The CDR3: CASSVGGSNQPQHF. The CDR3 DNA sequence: TGTGCCAGCAGCGTAGGGGGTAGCAATCAGCCCCAGCATTTT.